The entry that follows covers one T cell receptor beta chain sequence. This receptor's antigen is unknown. Base qualities are missing; no much larger clone stands one base away. V trim: 3 bases; J trim: 9 bases; unmatched bases: 3. The germline V gene supplies CDR1 SGHAT and CDR2 FQNNGV. From cysteine to phenylalanine, the CDR3 is 15 amino acids long. The CDR3 DNA has 45 bases and is translated from base 1. Genomic DNA was extracted from sorted cells for sequencing of the TCRbeta CDR3 region. The immunoSEQ Assay was used for sequencing of TCRbeta CDR3 regions. The table comes from immuneACCESS by way of TCRdb, which keeps in-frame sequences with V and J called. Part of the clones is missing from these tables; in studies checked, under half for an unresolved V gene and the rest for unknown reasons. The sample has some 50,000 clones on record, roughly four fifths of them singletons. The ten largest make up roughly 0.69% of the sample.

This sample was taken from a study of OX40 agonist ivuxolimab in advanced cancers. Describing the broader study: Ivuxolimab, which targeted the costimulatory receptor OX40 (CD134), was an agonistic, fully human IgG2 monoclonal antibody. Intravenous ivuxolimab was administered to patients every 2 weeks at six dose levels: 0.01, 0.1, 0.3, 1.5, 3 and 10 mg/kg. Among the approximately 54 dose-escalation patients, 19 had hepatocellular carcinoma, 15 melanoma, 9 renal cell carcinoma and 9 head and neck cancer. In the dose-escalation cohort, 82.7% of patients were male, and the mean age was approximately 60 years, with a range of 23 to 79. Patients were allowed to have had prior anti-PD-1, anti-PD-L1 or anti-CTLA-4 therapy, and approximately 41% of the dose-escalation patients had previously received checkpoint inhibitors. Partial responses occurred in three dose-escalation patients, of whom one had hepatocellular carcinoma and two had cutaneous melanoma. Peripheral TCRbeta sequencing aimed to test whether ivuxolimab altered TCR sequence diversity and caused clonal T-cell expansion. The paper describes the monotherapy dose-escalation part (N ≈ 49 patients) of the phase I trial of ivuxolimab. General study outcomes and caveats: Low levels of normalized T-cell clonal expansion were also seen in some nonresponding patients. Partial responders in the 0.1-3.0 mg/kg groups had among the lowest normalized peripheral clonal expansion, especially among CD8+ T cells. At doses of 0.1 to 3.0 mg/kg, clonal expansion of both CD4+ and CD8+ T cells in blood was seen between baseline and week 6. After ivuxolimab, expanded clones were on average more numerous among CD8+ T cells than among CD4+ T cells. The antigen specificity of the clonally expanded peripheral T cells was not determined.

Patients with autoimmune disease history or receiving systemic immunosuppression were excluded from the trial. Peripheral blood for TCR sequencing was drawn from every dose cohort at baseline, at cycle 4 day 1 and at cycle 7 day 1. The samples were taken from a phase I, first-in-human, multicenter, open-label dose-escalation trial of ivuxolimab. Adults with locally advanced or metastatic melanoma, renal cell carcinoma, hepatocellular carcinoma or head and neck squamous cell carcinoma were enrolled in the trial. CD4+ and CD8+ T cells were sorted separately from peripheral blood before TCR sequencing.

This material consisted of CD4+ or CD8+ T cells sorted from blood, taken in a trial of the OX40 agonist ivuxolimab. The sequence was collected from an adult with an advanced solid tumor such as melanoma, head and neck, liver or kidney cancer. Recombination linked TRBV11-2 to TRBJ2-1; TRBD2 agrees with 15 junctional bases. The CDR3: CASSFGLAGGFEQFF. The bases are TGTGCCAGCAGCTTTGGACTAGCGGGGGGGTTTGAGCAGTTCTTC.